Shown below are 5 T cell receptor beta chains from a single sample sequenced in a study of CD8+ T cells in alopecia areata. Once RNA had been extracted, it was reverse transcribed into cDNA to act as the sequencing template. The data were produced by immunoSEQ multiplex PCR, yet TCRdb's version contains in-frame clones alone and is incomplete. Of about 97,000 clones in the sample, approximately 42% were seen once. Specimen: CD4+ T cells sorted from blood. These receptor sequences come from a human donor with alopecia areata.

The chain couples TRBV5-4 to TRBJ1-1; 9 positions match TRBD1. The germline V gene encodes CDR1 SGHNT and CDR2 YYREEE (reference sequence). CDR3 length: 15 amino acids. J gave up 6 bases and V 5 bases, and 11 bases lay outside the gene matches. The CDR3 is CASSVDRDRVSEAFF. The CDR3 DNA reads TGTGCCAGCAGTGTTGACCGGGACAGGGTATCTGAAGCTTTCTTT. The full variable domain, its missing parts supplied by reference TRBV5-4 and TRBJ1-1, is ETGVTQSPTHLIKTRGQQVTLRCSSQSGHNTVSWYQQALGQGPQFIFQYYREEENGRGNFPPRFSGLQFPNYSSELNVNALELDDSALYLCASSVDRDRVSEAFFGQGTRLTVV.

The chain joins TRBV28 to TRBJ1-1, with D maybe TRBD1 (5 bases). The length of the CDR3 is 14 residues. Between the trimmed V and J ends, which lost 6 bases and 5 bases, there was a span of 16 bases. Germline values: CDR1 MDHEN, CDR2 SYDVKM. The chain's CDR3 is CASRPAQGGTEAFF. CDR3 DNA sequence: TGTGCCAGCAGACCGGCCCAGGGTGGGACTGAAGCTTTCTTT.

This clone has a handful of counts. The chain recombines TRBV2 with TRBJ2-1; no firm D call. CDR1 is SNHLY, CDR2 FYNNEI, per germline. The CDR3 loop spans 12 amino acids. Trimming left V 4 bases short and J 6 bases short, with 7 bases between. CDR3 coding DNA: TGTGCCAGCAGTGTTTTCCCCAATGAGCAGTTCTTC. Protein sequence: CASSVFPNEQFF.

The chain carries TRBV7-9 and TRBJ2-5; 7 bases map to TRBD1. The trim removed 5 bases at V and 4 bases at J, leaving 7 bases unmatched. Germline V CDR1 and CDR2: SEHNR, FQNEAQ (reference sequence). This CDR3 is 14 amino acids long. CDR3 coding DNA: TGTGCCAGCAGCCTATTAACAGGGGCAGAGACCCAGTACTTC. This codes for CASSLLTGAETQYF.

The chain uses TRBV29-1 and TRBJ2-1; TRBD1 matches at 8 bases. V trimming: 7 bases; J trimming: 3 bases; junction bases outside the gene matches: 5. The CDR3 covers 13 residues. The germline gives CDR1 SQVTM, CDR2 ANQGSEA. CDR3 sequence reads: CSGDRGGYNEQFF. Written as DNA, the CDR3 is TGCAGCGGTGACAGGGGCGGCTACAATGAGCAGTTCTTC.